A selection of T cell receptor beta chains follows, all from one sample in a study of cytomegalovirus exposure and HLA in healthy donors. The data were produced by immunoSEQ multiplex PCR, yet TCRdb's version contains in-frame clones alone and is incomplete. This sample has about 210,000 clones, with 60% to 80% found just once. The specimen was PBMCs. The source of these receptors is a male donor in good health and CMV-seronegative. Each CDR3 is given with its conserved first and last residue. The D gene is left open where the match is weak. The size entry is marked missing in some rows and otherwise reads once, few, many or a size class.

NA	NA	TRBV18	TRBJ2-7	CASSPGEYEQYF	TGTGCCAGCTCACCCGGGGAGTACGAGCAGTACTTC
NA	once	TRBV9	TRBJ1-6	CASSVSGRENSPLHF	TGTGCCAGCAGCGTAAGTGGGAGGGAAAATTCACCCCTCCACTTT
TRBD1	NA	TRBV6-5	TRBJ1-2	CASRGDRGHYGYTF	TGTGCCAGCAGGGGGGACAGGGGCCACTATGGCTACACCTTC
TRBD1	few	TRBV7-9	TRBJ1-1	CASSLGQLFMNTEAFF	TGTGCCAGCAGCTTGGGACAGCTTTTCATGAACACTGAAGCTTTCTTT
NA	NA	TRBV5-4	TRBJ2-5	CASSMELAEQYF	TGTGCCAGCAGCATGGAATTAGCGGAGCAGTACTTC
NA	NA	TRBV5-8	TRBJ1-2	CASSLEQEYGYTF	TGTGCCAGCAGCTTGGAACAGGAGTATGGCTACACCTTC
TRBD1	few	TRBV6-4	TRBJ2-2	CASGTGESGELFF	TGTGCCAGCGGGACAGGGGAATCCGGGGAGCTGTTTTTT
NA	once	TRBV28	TRBJ2-7	CASSRSRWGQSYEQYF	TGTGCCAGCAGTCGTTCTCGATGGGGGCAATCGTACGAGCAGTACTTC
TRBD1	NA	TRBV4-1	TRBJ2-2	CASSPEGGFTGGLNTGELFF	TGCGCCAGCAGCCCAGAAGGGGGGTTTACAGGGGGCCTGAACACCGGGGAGCTGTTTTTT
NA	NA	TRBV6-1	TRBJ1-1	CAVNRELFTEAFF	TGTGCCGTCAACAGGGAGCTTTTTACTGAAGCTTTCTTT
TRBD1	NA	TRBV4-1	TRBJ2-1	CASSQDKGAAYNEQFF	TGCGCCAGCAGCCAAGATAAGGGGGCTGCGTACAATGAGCAGTTCTTC
TRBD1	NA	TRBV5-4	TRBJ2-7	CASSKDRGPSEQYF	TGTGCCAGCAGCAAAGACAGGGGCCCTTCCGAGCAGTACTTC
NA	NA	TRBV14	TRBJ2-6	CASSPRAAGANVLTF	TGTGCCAGCAGCCCGAGGGCAGCTGGGGCCAACGTCCTGACTTTC
NA	NA	TRBV9	TRBJ2-2	CASMKRRQVSNTGELFF	TGTGCCAGTATGAAAAGACGACAGGTCTCGAACACCGGGGAGCTGTTTTTT
TRBD1	NA	TRBV2	TRBJ2-1	CATTSRTGMEQFF	TGTGCCACTACTTCCCGGACAGGGATGGAGCAGTTCTTC
TRBD2	NA	TRBV7-2	TRBJ2-3	CASSATSGRAGDTQYF	TGTGCCAGCAGCGCTACTAGCGGGAGGGCCGGGGATACGCAGTATTTT
NA	NA	TRBV7-9	TRBJ1-2	CASSLLSYGYTF	TGTGCCAGCAGCTTGCTGAGTTATGGCTACACCTTC
NA	NA	TRBV13	TRBJ2-3	CASSLGASGTDTQYF	TGTGCCAGCAGCTTAGGAGCAAGCGGCACAGATACGCAGTATTTT
NA	NA	TRBV29-1	TRBJ2-2	CSVDRANTGELFF	TGCAGCGTTGACAGGGCGAACACCGGGGAGCTGTTTTTT
TRBD2	NA	TRBV4-1	TRBJ2-5	CASSQVGGKKTQYF	TGCGCCAGCAGCCAAGTGGGGGGGAAGAAGACCCAGTACTTC
NA	many	TRBV4-1	TRBJ2-3	CASSQSERSDTQYF	TGCGCCAGCAGCCAAAGCGAAAGGTCGGATACGCAGTATTTT
NA	NA	TRBV19	TRBJ2-1	CASSPKQGYSYNEQFF	TGTGCCAGTAGCCCTAAACAGGGCTACTCCTACAATGAGCAGTTCTTC
TRBD1	NA	TRBV2	TRBJ2-4	CASRADRAAKNIQYF	TGTGCCAGCAGAGCGGACAGGGCGGCCAAAAACATTCAGTACTTC
TRBD1	NA	TRBV10-3	TRBJ1-5	CAISGGQARQPQHF	TGTGCCATCAGTGGGGGACAGGCGCGTCAGCCCCAGCATTTT
NA	few	TRBV25-1	TRBJ1-1	CASSGGHTEAFF	TGTGCCAGCAGTGGAGGGCACACTGAAGCTTTCTTT
NA	NA	TRBV6-4	TRBJ2-7	CASSDGESRRGEQYF	TGTGCCAGCAGTGACGGGGAGAGCAGGCGCGGCGAGCAGTACTTC
NA	NA	TRBV5-1	TRBJ1-2	CASRNYNVPGYTF	TGCGCCAGCAGGAATTACAATGTCCCTGGCTACACCTTC
TRBD1	NA	TRBV5-3	TRBJ2-2	CARSSSSGQGFDTGELFF	TGTGCCAGAAGCTCCTCCTCCGGACAGGGTTTCGACACCGGGGAGCTGTTTTTT
TRBD2	NA	TRBV6-5	TRBJ2-3	CASSWTSGGTDTQYF	TGTGCCAGCAGCTGGACTAGCGGGGGCACAGATACGCAGTATTTT
TRBD1	NA	TRBV5-1	TRBJ2-1	CATQIGQGVYNEQFF	TGCGCCACCCAAATAGGACAGGGCGTCTACAATGAGCAGTTCTTC
NA	NA	TRBV5-1	TRBJ1-4	CASSGQGNNEKLFF	TGCGCCAGCAGCGGCCAGGGTAATAATGAAAAACTGTTTTTT
NA	NA	TRBV19	TRBJ2-7	CASSIQGFSSYEQYF	TGTGCCAGTAGCATACAGGGCTTCAGCTCCTACGAGCAGTACTTC
NA	NA	TRBV11-3	TRBJ2-7	CASSYEQYF	TGTGCCAGCAGCTACGAGCAGTACTTC
TRBD2	NA	TRBV4-3	TRBJ2-2	CASSHVAGLNTGELFF	TGCGCCAGCAGCCACGTAGCGGGACTGAACACCGGGGAGCTGTTTTTT